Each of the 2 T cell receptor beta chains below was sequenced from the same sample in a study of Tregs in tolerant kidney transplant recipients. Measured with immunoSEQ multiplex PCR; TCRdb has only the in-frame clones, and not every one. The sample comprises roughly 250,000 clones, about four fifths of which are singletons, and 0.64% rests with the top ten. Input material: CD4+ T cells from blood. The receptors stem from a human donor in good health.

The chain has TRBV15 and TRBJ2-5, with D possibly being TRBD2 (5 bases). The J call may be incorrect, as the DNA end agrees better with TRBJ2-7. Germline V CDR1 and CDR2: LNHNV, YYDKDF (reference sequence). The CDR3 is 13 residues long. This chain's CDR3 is CATSRGDFYEQYF. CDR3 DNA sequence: TGTGCCACCAGCAGGGGAGACTTCTACGAGCAGTACTTC.

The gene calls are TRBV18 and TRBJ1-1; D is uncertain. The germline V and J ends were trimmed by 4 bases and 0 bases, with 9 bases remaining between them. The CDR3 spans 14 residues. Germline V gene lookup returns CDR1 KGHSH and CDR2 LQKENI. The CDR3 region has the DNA TGTGCCAGCTCACTAAACAAGCTGAACACTGAAGCTTTCTTT. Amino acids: CASSLNKLNTEAFF.